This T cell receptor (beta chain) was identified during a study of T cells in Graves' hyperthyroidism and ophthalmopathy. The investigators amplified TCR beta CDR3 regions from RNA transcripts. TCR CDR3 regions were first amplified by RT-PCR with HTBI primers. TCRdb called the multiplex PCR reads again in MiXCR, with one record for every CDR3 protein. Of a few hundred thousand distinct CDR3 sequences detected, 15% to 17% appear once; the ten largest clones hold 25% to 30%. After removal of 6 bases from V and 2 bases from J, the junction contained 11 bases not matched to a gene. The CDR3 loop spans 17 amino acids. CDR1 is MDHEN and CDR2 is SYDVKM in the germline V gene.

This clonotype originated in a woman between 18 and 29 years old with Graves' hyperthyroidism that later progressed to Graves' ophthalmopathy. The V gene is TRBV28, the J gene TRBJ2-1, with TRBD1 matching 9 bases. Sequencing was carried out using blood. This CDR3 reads CASSPGTGKQTYNEQFF. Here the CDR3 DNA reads TGTGCCAGCAGCCCCGGGACAGGGAAGCAGACCTACAATGAGCAGTTCTTC.